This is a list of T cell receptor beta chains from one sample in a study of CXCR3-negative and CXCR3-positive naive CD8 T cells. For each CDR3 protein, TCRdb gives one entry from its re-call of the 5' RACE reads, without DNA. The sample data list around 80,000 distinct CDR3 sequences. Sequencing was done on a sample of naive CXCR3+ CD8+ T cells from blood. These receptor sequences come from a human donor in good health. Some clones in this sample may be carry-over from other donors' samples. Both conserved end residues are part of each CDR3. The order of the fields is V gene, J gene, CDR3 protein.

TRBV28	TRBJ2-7	CASSLSGREQYF
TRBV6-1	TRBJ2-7	CASSHTPGYEQYF
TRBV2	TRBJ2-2	CASSPRTGNTGELFF
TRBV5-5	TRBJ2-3	CASSRTWGGIETDTQYF
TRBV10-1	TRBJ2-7	CASSRAPYEQYF
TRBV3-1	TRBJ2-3	CASSQDRGESRGTHYF
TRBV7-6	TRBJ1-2	CASSAEGSRGYTF
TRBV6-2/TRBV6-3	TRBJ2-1	CASSSAEYNEQFF
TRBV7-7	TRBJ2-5	CASSLGLGQETQYF
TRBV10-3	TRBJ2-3	CAISESGWEGTDTQYF
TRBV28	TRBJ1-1	CASSFPDRLDAEAFF
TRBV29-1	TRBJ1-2	CSVEGGVLINYGYTF
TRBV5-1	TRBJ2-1	CASSLEASRDEQFF
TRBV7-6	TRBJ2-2	CASSRQDPGELFF
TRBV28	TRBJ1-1	CATSLGIDTEAFF
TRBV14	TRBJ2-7	CASSQGSGNFHEQYF
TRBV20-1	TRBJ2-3	CSAPLRTDTQYF
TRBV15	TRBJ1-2	CATSQGQPHYGYTF